This T cell receptor (beta chain) was observed in a study of blood T cell repertoires in COVID-19. Study information: Material from acute and convalescent COVID-19 was sourced from the United States, Italy and Spain. PBMCs, B-cell-depleted T cells, or T cells were the source of the cDNA or gDNA that made up the material.

Germline loops: CDR1 SGHTA, CDR2 FQGNSA. V lost 6 bases and J lost 0, with 11 bases in between. The CDR3 loop spans 15 amino acids. Original methodology: How many nucleated cells were present was estimated from reference gene primer amplification. Sequencing used immunoSEQ multiplex PCR; TCRdb keeps in-frame clones, though not all of them. That table gives V, J and clone size, and the DNA gave D and trimming. The table has roughly 230,000 clones, approximately 83% seen once; the top ten hold roughly 7%. This clone was seen only once. The sequence was obtained from a woman between 50 and 59 years old with acute or convalescent COVID-19. Sequenced sample: peripheral blood. The chain has TRBV7-2 and TRBJ1-4; a weak D match, TRBD1 (6 bases). CDR3 protein: CASSSGTSTNEKLFF. The CDR3 nucleotides read TGTGCCAGCAGTTCCGGGACATCAACTAATGAAAAACTGTTTTTT.